These 29 T cell receptor beta chains were sequenced from one sample in a study of cytomegalovirus exposure and HLA in healthy donors. The method was immunoSEQ multiplex PCR; TCRdb's version includes in-frame clones alone and lacks a portion of them. The table lists about 140,000 clones, more than 75% of them singletons. The sample consisted of PBMCs. Receptor source: a young man in good health and CMV-seropositive.

The V and J genes are TRBV10-1 and TRBJ1-1; D possibly corresponds to TRBD1 (5 bases). CDR1 is WNHNN, CDR2 SYGVQD, per germline (reference sequence). Deletions cut 6 bases from V and 0 bases from J, with 14 bases between. The CDR3 extends over 15 amino acids. The CDR3 protein is CASRGERGMNTEAFF. CDR3 nucleotide sequence: TGCGCCAGCAGAGGGGAACGGGGGATGAACACTGAAGCTTTCTTT.

CDR3 protein: CASSLSAGSTYNEQFF. The CDR3 coding sequence is TGTGCCAGCAGTTTATCGGCAGGTTCTACCTACAATGAGCAGTTCTTC. The chain carries TRBV27 and TRBJ2-1; no clear D gene. CDR3 length: 16 residues. The germline CDR1 and CDR2 sequences are MNHEY and SMNVEV (reference sequence). Trimming stripped 0 bases from V and 2 bases from J, with 11 bases between.

V gene TRBV5-1 combines with J gene TRBJ1-5, with D possibly matching TRBD1 (6 bases). CDR1 and CDR2 from the germline V gene are SGHRS and YFSETQ. V was pared by 2 bases and J by 5 bases, with 8 bases between. CDR3 length: 13 residues. This CDR3 is CASSLTGHQPQHF. The CDR3 DNA is TGCGCCAGCAGCTTAACAGGGCATCAGCCCCAGCATTTT.

This clone was counted once. The rearrangement joins TRBV9 to TRBJ2-1; D is perhaps TRBD1 (5 bases). Germline V gives CDR1 SGDLS, CDR2 YYNGEE. Deletions cut 0 bases from V and 4 bases from J, with 14 bases between. There are 16 residues in the CDR3. The CDR3 protein is CASSVGTPRVYNEQFF. The CDR3 DNA follows: TGTGCCAGCAGCGTAGGGACCCCCAGGGTGTACAATGAGCAGTTCTTC.

The J gene is TRBJ2-2, the V gene TRBV5-1, with unresolved D. In germline, CDR1 is SGHRS, CDR2 YFSETQ. V lost 4 bases and J 6 bases, leaving 10 bases between the germline ends. CDR3 length: 13 amino acids. The CDR3 here is CASSPREAGELFF. The CDR3 DNA sequence: TGCGCCAGCAGCCCCCGTGAGGCCGGGGAGCTGTTTTTT.

This clone has just one count. This chain joins TRBV29-1 and TRBJ1-1; D remains unclear. Trimming took 6 bases from V and 1 from J, leaving 6 bases between them. The germline V gene has CDR1 SQVTM and CDR2 ANQGSEA. This CDR3 has 11 amino acids. The CDR3 here is CSVLANTEAFF. CDR3 nucleotides: TGCAGCGTGTTGGCGAACACTGAAGCTTTCTTT.

The V gene is TRBV6-1, the J gene TRBJ2-7; 9 bases agree with TRBD1. Germline V gene data show CDR1 as MNHNS and CDR2 as SASEGT. The V segment lost 6 bases and the J segment 6 bases; nucleotides outside the gene matches: 9. CDR3 length equals 14 residues. Here the CDR3 reads CASRSGTGTSEQYF. In nucleotides, the CDR3 is TGTGCCAGCAGATCCGGGACAGGGACATCCGAGCAGTACTTC.

The chain joins TRBV7-9 to TRBJ1-3, with unresolved D. Looked up from germline, CDR1 is SEHNR and CDR2 is FQNEAQ (reference sequence). Deletions cut 3 bases from V and 5 bases from J, with 17 bases between. This CDR3 has 16 amino acids. The CDR3 region has the DNA TGTGCCAGCAGCTTTCCCGCACGGTCCGTCAGAAACACCATATATTTT. Encoded protein: CASSFPARSVRNTIYF.

This chain links TRBV11-2 with TRBJ1-3; D is perhaps TRBD1 (5 bases). Germline assignment: CDR1 SGHAT and CDR2 FQNNGV. The CDR3 covers 14 residues. Deletions cut 5 bases from V and 1 base from J, with 9 bases between. The CDR3 spells CASSPRGSGNTIYF. The DNA of the CDR3 is TGTGCCAGCAGCCCCCGGGGGTCTGGAAACACCATATATTTT.

The CDR3, as DNA: TGTGCCAGTAGTATGATTGGGACAGGTGTTAACTATGGCTACACCTTC. Its translation is CASSMIGTGVNYGYTF. This chain uses TRBV19 with TRBJ1-2, with 8 bases fitting TRBD1. The CDR3 consists of 16 residues. Germline trimming cut 3 bases from V and 1 base from J; bases unmatched to any gene: 7. Germline CDR1 is LNHDA and CDR2 is SQIVND (reference sequence).

V and J are TRBV19 and TRBJ1-5; 8 bases map to TRBD1. Looked up from germline, CDR1 is LNHDA and CDR2 is SQIVND (reference sequence). The V gene end was trimmed by 4 bases and the J gene end by 7 bases; junction bases not matched to a gene: 6. This CDR3 has 14 residues. CDR3 nucleotides: TGTGCCAGTAGTAAGGCAGGGGGCGAACAGCCCCAGCATTTT. Its protein is CASSKAGGEQPQHF.

This sequence joins TRBV5-1 and TRBJ1-1; D unresolved. The CDR3 spans 14 residues. Trimming removed 2 bases at V and 0 bases at J, with 8 bases between. Germline V gives CDR1 SGHRS, CDR2 YFSETQ. The CDR3 protein is CASSFTGMNTEAFF. The CDR3, as DNA: TGCGCCAGCAGCTTTACCGGGATGAACACTGAAGCTTTCTTT.

The CDR3 coding sequence is TGTGCCAGCAGCTTGGAAGCGGGAGGGAGAAATGAGCAGTTCTTC. It translates to CASSLEAGGRNEQFF. This chain joins TRBV5-4 and TRBJ2-1; TRBD2 matches 10 bases. Germline V gene lookup returns CDR1 SGHNT and CDR2 YYREEE (reference sequence). V was clipped by 0 bases and J by 7 bases; unmatched bases: 4. The CDR3 covers 15 residues.

In this sample, this clone turned up a few times. The J gene is TRBJ1-4, the V gene TRBV6-6, with D uncertain. The V end was cut by 2 bases, the J end by 0 bases, with 10 bases between. The CDR3 is made up of 16 amino acids. Looked up from germline, CDR1 is MNHNY and CDR2 is SVGAGI (reference sequence). CDR3 bases: TGTGCCAGCAGTTACGGCCCCCAGGCAACTAATGAAAAACTGTTTTTT. Protein sequence: CASSYGPQATNEKLFF.

The CDR3, as DNA: TGTGCCTGGAGTTCCGGCCACGGAGCGCAGCAAGAGACCCAGTACTTC. Amino acid sequence: CAWSSGHGAQQETQYF. The chain employs TRBV30 and TRBJ2-5; no clear D gene. This CDR3 is built from 16 residues. Germline V gene data show CDR1 as GTSNPN and CDR2 as SVGIG (reference sequence). The V and J ends lost 2 bases and 2 bases respectively, with 18 bases between them.

This clone was seen only once. The rearrangement links TRBV11-1 to TRBJ2-1; unclear D gene. Germline V CDR1 and CDR2: SGHAT, FQDESV (reference sequence). The CDR3 extends over 15 amino acids. V shed 0 bases and J shed 3 bases, with 9 bases lying between them. In DNA, the CDR3 is TGTGCCAGCAGCTTAGCGAGATTGAACTACAATGAGCAGTTCTTC. This sequence encodes CASSLARLNYNEQFF.

The rearrangement joins TRBV30 to TRBJ2-4; 9 bases align to TRBD2. Germline-derived CDR1 and CDR2 are GTSNPN and SVGIG (reference sequence). The junction had 7 bases not matched to a gene; V was cut back by 2 bases and J by 8 bases. The CDR3 has 14 amino acids. The CDR3 sequence: CAWSRVAGVDIQYF. The CDR3 DNA reads TGTGCCTGGAGTAGGGTAGCGGGAGTGGACATTCAGTACTTC.

The chain links TRBV5-4 to TRBJ1-2, with 8 bases fitting TRBD1. The CDR3 spans 17 residues. V lost 0 bases to trimming and J lost 8 bases; unmatched junction nucleotides: 15. Germline V CDR1 and CDR2: SGHNT, YYREEE (reference sequence). CDR3 nucleotides: TGTGCCAGCAGCTTGGGACAGGGGAACTTGCCCGGATGGGGCTACACCTTC. Translating it yields CASSLGQGNLPGWGYTF.

The genes are TRBV5-1 and TRBJ1-1; 8 bases align to TRBD1. Germline V gene lookup returns CDR1 SGHRS and CDR2 YFSETQ. CDR3 length: 16 amino acids. V lost 4 bases to trimming and J lost 2 bases; unmatched junction nucleotides: 10. In DNA, the CDR3 is TGCGCCAGCAGCATTCTCACAGGGGGACCTAACACTGAAGCTTTCTTT. Its protein product is CASSILTGGPNTEAFF.

The chain is built from TRBV7-9 and TRBJ2-7; 7 bases line up with TRBD2. This CDR3 has 14 residues. Germline assignment: CDR1 SEHNR and CDR2 FQNEAQ (reference sequence). V lost 0 bases, J lost 2 bases, and 1 base stayed unmatched. The CDR3 spells CASSLAGRAYEQYF. The CDR3, as DNA: TGTGCCAGCAGCTTAGCGGGGAGGGCCTACGAGCAGTACTTC.

The chain links TRBV19 to TRBJ2-3; 9 bases match TRBD1. Germline V gene lookup returns CDR1 LNHDA and CDR2 SQIVND (reference sequence). The CDR3 has 15 residues. J gave up 4 bases and V 1 base, and 3 bases lay outside the gene matches. The CDR3 loop reads CASSIGDRVADTQYF. In DNA form, the CDR3 reads TGTGCCAGTAGTATAGGGGACAGGGTGGCAGATACGCAGTATTTT.

The chain joins TRBV27 to TRBJ2-5, with 11 bases matching TRBD2. Germline V gene data show CDR1 as MNHEY and CDR2 as SMNVEV (reference sequence). V lost 3 bases and J lost 2; bases outside the gene matches: 8. This CDR3 is 17 amino acids long. The CDR3 DNA reads as TGTGCCAGCAGTTTTAGCGGGAGGGGTTATTGGCAAGAGACCCAGTACTTC. Its protein product is CASSFSGRGYWQETQYF.

The chain has TRBV25-1 and TRBJ2-3; 12 nucleotides align to TRBD2. The trim removed 9 bases at V and 5 bases at J, leaving 9 bases unmatched. From germline, CDR1 is MGHDK and CDR2 SYGVNS. The CDR3 consists of 15 residues. The CDR3 spells CASGTSGGPGDTQYF. CDR3 DNA sequence: TGTGCCAGTGGAACTAGCGGGGGGCCAGGAGATACGCAGTATTTT.

The table lists this clone with a few counts. The chain employs TRBV10-3 and TRBJ1-2; 8 nucleotides line up with TRBD1. The germline gives CDR1 ENHRY, CDR2 SYGVKD. The CDR3 is 14 amino acids. V shed 7 bases, J shed 3 bases, and the junction held 7 bases outside the gene matches. The CDR3 region has the DNA TGTGCCATCAACACGGACAGGGACTACTATGGCTACACCTTC. It codes for CAINTDRDYYGYTF.

The rearrangement uses TRBV9 and TRBJ1-2; perhaps TRBD1 as D (5 bases). V lost 4 bases and J lost 4, with 17 bases in between. This CDR3 has 15 amino acids. Germline V gene data show CDR1 as SGDLS and CDR2 as YYNGEE. The CDR3 spells CASSSGDSSTYGYTF. The CDR3 region has the DNA TGTGCCAGCAGCTCGGGAGACAGTTCCACCTATGGCTACACCTTC.

This clone was seen a few times. The genes are TRBV10-3 and TRBJ2-2; D is perhaps TRBD2 (5 bases). Germline CDR1 reads ENHRY; CDR2 reads SYGVKD. The CDR3 spans 13 residues. Trimming removed 10 bases at V and 3 bases at J, with 12 bases between. The CDR3 spells CATGDRDTGELFF. Written as DNA, the CDR3 is TGTGCCACCGGGGATCGGGACACCGGGGAGCTGTTTTTT.

The rearrangement joins TRBV27 to TRBJ2-7; possibly TRBD2 for D (6 bases). V lost 0 bases and J 4 bases, leaving 13 bases between the germline ends. There are 15 residues in the CDR3. The germline CDR1 and CDR2 sequences are MNHEY and SMNVEV (reference sequence). CDR3 sequence reads: CASSLSWGVSYEQYF. CDR3 nucleotide sequence: TGTGCCAGCAGTTTATCTTGGGGGGTTTCTTACGAGCAGTACTTC.

The gene calls are TRBV10-3 and TRBJ1-1; D is undetermined. The CDR3 extends over 13 amino acids. V lost 2 bases and J 8 bases, leaving 12 bases between the germline ends. Germline loops: CDR1 ENHRY, CDR2 SYGVKD. This CDR3 reads CAISEGRSGEAFF. CDR3 bases: TGTGCCATCAGTGAGGGCAGGTCGGGGGAAGCTTTCTTT.

The chain uses TRBV13 and TRBJ2-2; D call uncertain. From germline, CDR1 is PRHDT and CDR2 FYEKMQ (reference sequence). Trimming pared 5 bases from V and 10 bases from J, leaving 8 bases between. The CDR3 is 11 residues long. In DNA form, the CDR3 reads TGTGCCAGCAGCCTTAGTAAGGAGCTGTTTTTT. Amino acids: CASSLSKELFF.